This TCR beta chain was observed in a study of shared clonotypes between healthy human individuals. It was across several immunoSEQ plates that each subset's genomic DNA was evenly split. Only in-frame clones appear in the TCRdb table, and some are missing; sequencing was by immunoSEQ multiplex PCR. The data show about 2.3 million clones, approximately 95% seen once. CDR3 size: 16 residues. Germline-derived CDR1 and CDR2 are SGHRS and YFSETQ. The ends lost 4 bases at V and 4 bases at J; junction bases unmatched: 10. The sequenced material came from naive CD4+ T cells from PBMCs. Subset indicated: CD45RA+ positively selected. The chain links TRBV5-1 to TRBJ2-7, with 11 bases that match TRBD2. The TCR comes from a man aged 18-30 years in good health. Some clones in this sample may be carry-over from other donors' samples. The CDR3 region is CASSRGTSGALYEQYF. In DNA form, the CDR3 reads TGCGCCAGCAGCCGGGGGACTAGCGGAGCTCTTTACGAGCAGTACTTC.